This T cell receptor beta chain was identified during a study of CD8 T cells in Susac syndrome. Random-hexamer reverse transcription was applied to about 0.5 to 1 ug RNA. The amplification used immunoSEQ multiplex PCR on TCR beta CDR3; it spanned 54 Vbeta and 13 Jbeta. TCRdb recomputed calls from the immunoSEQ multiplex PCR reads with MiXCR, one row per CDR3 protein. Among about 110,000 distinct CDR3 sequences, around 97% were seen once, and the ten largest hold about 0.095%. The V gene's germline CDR1 is SNHLY and CDR2 FYNNEI. Including both end residues, the CDR3 is 13 amino acids long. With respect to this clonotype: The DNA is left out, because the CDR3 cannot be placed on it with certainty; the CDR3 is given as TCRdb lists it.

CD8+ and CD4+ T cells taken from blood had their TCR beta sequenced. Sample: CD4+ T cells from PBMCs. The receptor was isolated from a human donor in good health. This chain links TRBV2 with TRBJ2-1; the tabulated D call, TRBD2, remains unverified against the DNA. CDR3 amino acids: CASSDVFGGGAIF.